This T cell receptor beta chain was sequenced during a study of cytomegalovirus exposure and HLA in healthy donors. Vbeta (60) and Jbeta (13) primers were used in the PCR. Method: immunoSEQ multiplex PCR; TCRdb's copy keeps in-frame clones and lacks some. The repertoire has about 160,000 clones, under 90% of them found once; the top ten carry approximately 1.9%. Germline loops: CDR1 SGHVS, CDR2 FQNEAQ. The V and J ends lost 2 bases and 0 bases respectively, with 14 bases between them. The CDR3 runs 16 residues. Healthy bone marrow donors formed the donor group. The TCR originated in a man in his late teens or twenties in good health and CMV-seronegative. The sample taken for sequencing was PBMCs. The chain links TRBV7-8 to TRBJ2-7; D may be TRBD1 (6 bases). The CDR3 sequence: CASSLLGPDSSYEQYF. CDR3 coding DNA: TGTGCCAGCAGCTTACTGGGCCCGGACAGCTCCTACGAGCAGTACTTC.